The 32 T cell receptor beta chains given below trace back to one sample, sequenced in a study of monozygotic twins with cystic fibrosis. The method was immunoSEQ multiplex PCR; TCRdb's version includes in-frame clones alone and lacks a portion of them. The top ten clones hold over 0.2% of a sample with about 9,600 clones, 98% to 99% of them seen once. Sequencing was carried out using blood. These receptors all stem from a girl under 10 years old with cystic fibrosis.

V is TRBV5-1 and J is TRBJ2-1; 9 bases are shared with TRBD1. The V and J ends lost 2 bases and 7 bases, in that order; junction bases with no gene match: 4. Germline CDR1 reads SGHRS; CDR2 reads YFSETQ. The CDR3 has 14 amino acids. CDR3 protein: CASSLPTGGNEQFF. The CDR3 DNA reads TGCGCCAGCAGCTTACCGACAGGGGGGAATGAGCAGTTCTTC.

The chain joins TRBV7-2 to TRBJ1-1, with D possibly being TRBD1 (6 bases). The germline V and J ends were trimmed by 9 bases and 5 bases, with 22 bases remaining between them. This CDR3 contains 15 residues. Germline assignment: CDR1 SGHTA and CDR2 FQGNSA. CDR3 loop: CASRRLAGARTEAFF. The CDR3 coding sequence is TGTGCCAGTCGAAGGTTGGCAGGGGCGCGGACTGAAGCTTTCTTT. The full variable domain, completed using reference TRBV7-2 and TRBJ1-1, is GAGVSQSPSNKVTEKGKDVELRCDPISGHTALYWYRQSLGQGLEFLIYFQGNSAPDKSGLPSDRFSAERTGGSVSTLTIQRTQQEDSAVYLCASRRLAGARTEAFFGQGTRLTVV.

The CDR3 reads CASSLTVGKEDGYTF. In DNA form, the CDR3 reads TGTGCCAGCAGCTTAACGGTCGGGAAGGAGGATGGCTACACCTTC. J is TRBJ1-2 and V is TRBV11-2; unclear D gene. V was cut by 2 bases and J by 6 bases, with 16 bases left in between. CDR1 is SGHAT and CDR2 is FQNNGV in the germline V gene. The length of the CDR3 is 15 residues.

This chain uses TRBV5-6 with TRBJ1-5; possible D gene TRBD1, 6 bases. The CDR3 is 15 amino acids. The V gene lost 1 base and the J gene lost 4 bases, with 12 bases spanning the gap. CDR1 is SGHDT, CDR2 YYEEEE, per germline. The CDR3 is CASSLYRDPNQPQHF. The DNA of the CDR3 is TGTGCCAGCAGCTTGTACAGGGACCCTAATCAGCCCCAGCATTTT.

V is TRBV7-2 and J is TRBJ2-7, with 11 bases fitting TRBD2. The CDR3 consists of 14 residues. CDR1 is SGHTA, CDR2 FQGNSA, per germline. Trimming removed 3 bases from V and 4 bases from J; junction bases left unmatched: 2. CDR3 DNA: TGTGCCAGCAGCTTCCGGACTAGCGGGTACGAGCAGTACTTC. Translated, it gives CASSFRTSGYEQYF.

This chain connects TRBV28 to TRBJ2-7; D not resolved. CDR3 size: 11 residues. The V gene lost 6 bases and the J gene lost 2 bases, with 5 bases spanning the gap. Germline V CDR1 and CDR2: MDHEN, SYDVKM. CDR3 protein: CASSWTYEQYF. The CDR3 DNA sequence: TGTGCCAGCAGCTGGACCTACGAGCAGTACTTC. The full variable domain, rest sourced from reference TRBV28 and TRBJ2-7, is DVKVTQSSRYLVKRTGEKVFLECVQDMDHENMFWYRQDPGLGLRLIYFSYDVKMKEKGDIPEGYSVSREKKERFSLILESASTNQTSMYLCASSWTYEQYFGPGTRLTVT.

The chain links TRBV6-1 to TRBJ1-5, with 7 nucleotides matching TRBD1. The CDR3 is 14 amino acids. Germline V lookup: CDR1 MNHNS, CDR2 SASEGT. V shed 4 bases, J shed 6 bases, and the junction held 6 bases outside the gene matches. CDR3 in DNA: TGTGCCAGCAGTGGACAGGGCGGGTCTCAGCCCCAGCATTTT. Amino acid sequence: CASSGQGGSQPQHF.

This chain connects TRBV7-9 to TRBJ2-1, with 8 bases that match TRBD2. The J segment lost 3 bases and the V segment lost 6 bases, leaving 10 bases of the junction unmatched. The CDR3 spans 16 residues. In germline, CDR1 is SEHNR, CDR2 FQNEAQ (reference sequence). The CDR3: CASRPPLAGNYNEQFF. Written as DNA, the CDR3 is TGTGCCAGCAGACCCCCTCTAGCGGGCAACTACAATGAGCAGTTCTTC. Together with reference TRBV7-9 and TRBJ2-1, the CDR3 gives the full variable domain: DTGVSQNPRHKITKRGQNVTFRCDPISEHNRLYWYRQTLGQGPEFLTYFQNEAQLEKSRLLSDRFSAERPKGSFSTLEIQRTEQGDSAMYLCASRPPLAGNYNEQFFGPGTRLTVL.

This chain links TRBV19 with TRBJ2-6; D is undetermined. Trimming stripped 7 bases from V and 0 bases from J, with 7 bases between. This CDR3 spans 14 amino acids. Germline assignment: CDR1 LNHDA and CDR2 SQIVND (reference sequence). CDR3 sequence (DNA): TGTGCCAGTACCCGAACCTCTGGGGCCAACGTCCTGACTTTC. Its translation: CASTRTSGANVLTF.

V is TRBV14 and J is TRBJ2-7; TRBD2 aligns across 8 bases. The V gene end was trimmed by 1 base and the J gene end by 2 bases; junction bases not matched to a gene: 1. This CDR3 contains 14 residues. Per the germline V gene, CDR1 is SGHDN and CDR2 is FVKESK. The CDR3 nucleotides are TGTGCCAGCAGCCAAGGACTAGCGCCCTACGAGCAGTACTTC. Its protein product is CASSQGLAPYEQYF.

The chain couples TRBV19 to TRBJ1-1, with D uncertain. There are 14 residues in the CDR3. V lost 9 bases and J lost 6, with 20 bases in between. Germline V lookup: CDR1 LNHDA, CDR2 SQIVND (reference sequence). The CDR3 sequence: CASQPTSTKPEAFF. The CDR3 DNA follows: TGTGCCAGCCAGCCAACTTCGACAAAACCTGAAGCTTTCTTT.

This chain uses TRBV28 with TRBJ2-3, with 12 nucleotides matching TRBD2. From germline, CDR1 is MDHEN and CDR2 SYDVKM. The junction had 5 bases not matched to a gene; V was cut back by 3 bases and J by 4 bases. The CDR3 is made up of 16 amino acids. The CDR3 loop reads CASSFLAGGLADTQYF. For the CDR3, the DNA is TGTGCCAGCAGTTTTCTAGCGGGAGGGCTCGCAGATACGCAGTATTTT. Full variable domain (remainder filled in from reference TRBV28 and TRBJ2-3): DVKVTQSSRYLVKRTGEKVFLECVQDMDHENMFWYRQDPGLGLRLIYFSYDVKMKEKGDIPEGYSVSREKKERFSLILESASTNQTSMYLCASSFLAGGLADTQYFGPGTRLTVL.

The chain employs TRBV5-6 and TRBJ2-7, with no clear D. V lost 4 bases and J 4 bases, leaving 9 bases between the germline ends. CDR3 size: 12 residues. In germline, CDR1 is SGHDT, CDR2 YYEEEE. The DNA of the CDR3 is TGTGCCAGCAGCATCGGACCTTACGAGCAGTACTTC. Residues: CASSIGPYEQYF. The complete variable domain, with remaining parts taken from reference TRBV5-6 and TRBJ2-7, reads DAGVTQSPTHLIKTRGQQVTLRCSPKSGHDTVSWYQQALGQGPQFIFQYYEEEERQRGNFPDRFSGHQFPNYSSELNVNALLLGDSALYLCASSIGPYEQYFGPGTRLTVT.

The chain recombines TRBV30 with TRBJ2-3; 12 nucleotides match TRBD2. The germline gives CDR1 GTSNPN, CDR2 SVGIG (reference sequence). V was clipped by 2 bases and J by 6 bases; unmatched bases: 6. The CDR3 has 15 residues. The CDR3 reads CAWSPLAGGQDTQYF. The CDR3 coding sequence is TGTGCCTGGAGTCCTCTAGCGGGGGGGCAGGATACGCAGTATTTT.

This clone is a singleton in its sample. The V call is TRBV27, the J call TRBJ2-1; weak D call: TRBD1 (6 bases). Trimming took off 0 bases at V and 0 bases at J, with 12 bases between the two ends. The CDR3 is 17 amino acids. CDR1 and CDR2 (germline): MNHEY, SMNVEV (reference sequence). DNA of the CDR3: TGTGCCAGCAGTTTATCGGGGGCGGTGAGCTCCTACAATGAGCAGTTCTTC. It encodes CASSLSGAVSSYNEQFF.

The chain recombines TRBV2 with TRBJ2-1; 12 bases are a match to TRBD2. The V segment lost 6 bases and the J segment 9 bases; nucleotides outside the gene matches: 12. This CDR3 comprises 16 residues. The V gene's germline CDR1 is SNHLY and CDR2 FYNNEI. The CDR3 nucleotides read TGTGCCAGCAGGGAGGCCCCTAGACTAGCGGGAGCTGAGCAGTTCTTC. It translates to CASREAPRLAGAEQFF.

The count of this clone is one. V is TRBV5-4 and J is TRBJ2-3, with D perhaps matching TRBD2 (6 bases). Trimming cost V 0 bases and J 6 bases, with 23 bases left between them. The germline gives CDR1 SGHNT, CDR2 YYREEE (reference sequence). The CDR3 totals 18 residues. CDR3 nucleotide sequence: TGTGCCAGCAGCTTGGGTTTTAAGAGGGGCGCAGGAGGGGATACGCAGTATTTT. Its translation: CASSLGFKRGAGGDTQYF.

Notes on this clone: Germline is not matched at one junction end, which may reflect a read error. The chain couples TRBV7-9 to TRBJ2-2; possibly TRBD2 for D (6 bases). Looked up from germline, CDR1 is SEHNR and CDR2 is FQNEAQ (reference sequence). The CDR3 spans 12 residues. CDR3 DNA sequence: TGTGCCAGCAGCCGCGGGACCGAGGAGCTGTTTTTT. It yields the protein CASSRGTEELFF.

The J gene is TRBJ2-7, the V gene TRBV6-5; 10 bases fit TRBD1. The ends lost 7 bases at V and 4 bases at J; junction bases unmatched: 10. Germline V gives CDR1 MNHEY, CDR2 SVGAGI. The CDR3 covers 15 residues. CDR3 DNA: TGTGCCAGCAAGTCTAAGGACAGGGGGATTTACGAGCAGTACTTC. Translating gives CASKSKDRGIYEQYF.

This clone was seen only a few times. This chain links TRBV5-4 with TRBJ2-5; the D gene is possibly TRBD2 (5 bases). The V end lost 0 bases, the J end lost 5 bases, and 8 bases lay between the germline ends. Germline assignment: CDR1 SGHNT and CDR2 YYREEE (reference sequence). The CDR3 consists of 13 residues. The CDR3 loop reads CASSLVGEETQYF. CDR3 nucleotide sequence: TGTGCCAGCAGCTTGGTCGGGGAGGAGACCCAGTACTTC.

Written as DNA, the CDR3 is TGCGCCAGCAGCCAAGCCCTAGGGTTTTACGAGCAGTACTTC. It codes for CASSQALGFYEQYF. The chain has TRBV4-1 and TRBJ2-7; D not certain. The V gene's germline CDR1 is MGHRA and CDR2 YSYEKL. V dropped 1 base and J dropped 4 bases, with 11 bases sitting between them. The CDR3 sequence is 14 residues long.

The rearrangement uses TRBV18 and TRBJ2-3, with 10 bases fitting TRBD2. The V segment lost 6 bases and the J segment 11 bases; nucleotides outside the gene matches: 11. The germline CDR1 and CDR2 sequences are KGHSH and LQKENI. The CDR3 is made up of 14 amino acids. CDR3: CASSPGLAEPGQYF. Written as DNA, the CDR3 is TGTGCCAGCTCCCCCGGACTAGCGGAGCCAGGGCAGTATTTT. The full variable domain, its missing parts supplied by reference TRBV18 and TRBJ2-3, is NAGVMQNPRHLVRRRGQEARLRCSPMKGHSHVYWYRQLPEEGLKFMVYLQKENIIDESGMPKERFSAEFPKEGPSILRIQQVVRGDSAAYFCASSPGLAEPGQYFGPGTRLTVL.

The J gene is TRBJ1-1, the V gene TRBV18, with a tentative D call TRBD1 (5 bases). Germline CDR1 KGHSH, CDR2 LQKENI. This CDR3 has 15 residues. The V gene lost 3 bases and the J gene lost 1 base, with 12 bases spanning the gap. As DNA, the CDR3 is TGTGCCAGCTCACCGTTGACAGAGCCGAACACTGAAGCTTTCTTT. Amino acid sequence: CASSPLTEPNTEAFF. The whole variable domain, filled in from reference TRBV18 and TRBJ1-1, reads NAGVMQNPRHLVRRRGQEARLRCSPMKGHSHVYWYRQLPEEGLKFMVYLQKENIIDESGMPKERFSAEFPKEGPSILRIQQVVRGDSAAYFCASSPLTEPNTEAFFGQGTRLTVV.

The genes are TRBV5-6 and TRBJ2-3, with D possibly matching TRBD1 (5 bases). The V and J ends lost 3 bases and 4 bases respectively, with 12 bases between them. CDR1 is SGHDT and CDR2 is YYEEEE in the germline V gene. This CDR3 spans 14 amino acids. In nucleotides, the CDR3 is TGTGCCAGCAGCTCGTCCAAGGGGCCAGATACGCAGTATTTT. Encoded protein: CASSSSKGPDTQYF.

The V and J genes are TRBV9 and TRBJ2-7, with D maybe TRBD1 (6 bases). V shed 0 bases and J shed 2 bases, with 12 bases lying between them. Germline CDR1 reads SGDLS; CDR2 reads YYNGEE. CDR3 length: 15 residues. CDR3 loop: CASSVEQGDTYEQYF. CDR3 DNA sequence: TGTGCCAGCAGCGTAGAGCAAGGGGACACCTACGAGCAGTACTTC.

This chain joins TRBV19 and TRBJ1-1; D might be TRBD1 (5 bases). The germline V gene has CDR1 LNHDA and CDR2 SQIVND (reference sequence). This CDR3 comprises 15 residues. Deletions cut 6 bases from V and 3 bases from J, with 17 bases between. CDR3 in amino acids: CASSRRAGIDTEAFF. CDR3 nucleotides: TGTGCCAGTAGCCGTCGGGCAGGGATCGACACTGAAGCTTTCTTT.

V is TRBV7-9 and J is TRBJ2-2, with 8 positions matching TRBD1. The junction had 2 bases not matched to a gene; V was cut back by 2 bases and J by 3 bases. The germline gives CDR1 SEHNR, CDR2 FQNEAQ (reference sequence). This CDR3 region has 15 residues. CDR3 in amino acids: CASSLLQGDTGELFF. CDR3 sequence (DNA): TGTGCCAGCAGCTTATTACAGGGGGACACCGGGGAGCTGTTTTTT.

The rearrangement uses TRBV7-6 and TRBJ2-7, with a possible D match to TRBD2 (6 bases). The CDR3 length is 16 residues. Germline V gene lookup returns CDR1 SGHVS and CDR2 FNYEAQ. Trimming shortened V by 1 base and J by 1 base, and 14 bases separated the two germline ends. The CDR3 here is CASSLVVAGSSYEQYF. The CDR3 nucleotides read TGTGCCAGCAGCTTAGTAGTGGCGGGAAGTTCCTACGAGCAGTACTTC.

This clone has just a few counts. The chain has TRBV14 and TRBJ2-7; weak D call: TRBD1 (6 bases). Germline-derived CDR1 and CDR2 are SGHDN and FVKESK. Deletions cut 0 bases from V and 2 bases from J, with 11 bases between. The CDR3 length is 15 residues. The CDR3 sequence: CASSQDLDRTYEQYF. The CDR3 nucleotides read TGTGCCAGCAGCCAAGATCTGGACAGAACCTACGAGCAGTACTTC. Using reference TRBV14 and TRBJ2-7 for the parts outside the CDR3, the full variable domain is EAGVTQFPSHSVIEKGQTVTLRCDPISGHDNLYWYRRVMGKEIKFLLHFVKESKQDESGMPNNRFLAERTGGTYSTLKVQPAELEDSGVYFCASSQDLDRTYEQYFGPGTRLTVT.

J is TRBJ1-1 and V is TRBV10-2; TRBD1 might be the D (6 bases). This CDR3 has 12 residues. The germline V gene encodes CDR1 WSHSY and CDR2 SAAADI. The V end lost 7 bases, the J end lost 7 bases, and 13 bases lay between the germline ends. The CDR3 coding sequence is TGCGCCAGCACCCCGAGGGGGGATGAAGCTTTCTTT. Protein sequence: CASTPRGDEAFF.

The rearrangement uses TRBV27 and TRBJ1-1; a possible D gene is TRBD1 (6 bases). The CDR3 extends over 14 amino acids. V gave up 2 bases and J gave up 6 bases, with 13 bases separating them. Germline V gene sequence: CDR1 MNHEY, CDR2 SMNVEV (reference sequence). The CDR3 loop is CASSLNRARSEAFF. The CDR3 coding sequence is TGTGCCAGCAGTTTAAACAGGGCAAGATCTGAAGCTTTCTTT.

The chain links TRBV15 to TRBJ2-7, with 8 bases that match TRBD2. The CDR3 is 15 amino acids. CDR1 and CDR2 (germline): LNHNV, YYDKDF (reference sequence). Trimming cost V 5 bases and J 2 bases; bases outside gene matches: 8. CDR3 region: CATSETSGGAYEQYF. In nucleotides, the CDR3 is TGTGCCACCAGCGAAACCTCCGGGGGGGCCTACGAGCAGTACTTC.